This record covers a single TCR beta chain. As yet, its antigen is unknown. The CDR3 runs to 14 residues. V lost 8 bases, J lost 2 bases, and 13 bases lay in between. Germline CDR1 reads SNHLY; CDR2 reads FYNNEI. The data were obtained in a study of siplizumab effects on memory and regulatory T cells. General study findings and limits: The Treg-derived share of mappable alloreactive CD4+ clones averaged about 68% with siplizumab and 25% to 30% in controls. The authors could not assign a naive or memory phenotype to roughly 80-96% of proliferating CD4+ or CD8+ clones. Researchers could map only a minor fraction of alloreactive clones to unstimulated subsets.

The table came from immunoSEQ multiplex PCR; TCRdb's copy has only in-frame clones and leaves some out. The sample holds fewer than 85,000 clones, 95% seen once. The genes are TRBV2 and TRBJ1-5; no clear D. Sequencing input: CD8+ T cells sorted from blood. The sequence was collected from a human donor in good health. CDR3 protein: CASPMRRGNQPQHF. CDR3 DNA sequence: TGTGCCAGCCCCATGCGGAGGGGCAATCAGCCCCAGCATTTT.